This T cell receptor beta chain was sequenced during a study of OX40 agonist ivuxolimab in advanced cancers. Only in-frame clones appear in the TCRdb table, and some are missing; sequencing was by immunoSEQ multiplex PCR. The sample has about 84,000 clones, more than 80% seen once; the top ten hold 0.2% to 0.25%. As concerns this clone: This sample also contains other DNA sequences that code for the same CDR3.

The V gene end was trimmed by 4 bases and the J gene end by 2 bases; junction bases not matched to a gene: 8. CDR3 size: 15 residues. From germline, CDR1 is SGHRS and CDR2 YFSETQ. The chain couples TRBV5-1 to TRBJ2-5, with 7 bases identical to TRBD2. Source: CD4+ or CD8+ T cells sorted from blood, taken in a trial of the OX40 agonist ivuxolimab. This TCR was sampled from an adult with an advanced solid tumor such as melanoma, head and neck, liver or kidney cancer. The CDR3 loop is CASSVTGTKQETQYF. CDR3 nucleotide sequence: TGCGCCAGCAGCGTGACCGGGACTAAACAAGAGACCCAGTACTTC.